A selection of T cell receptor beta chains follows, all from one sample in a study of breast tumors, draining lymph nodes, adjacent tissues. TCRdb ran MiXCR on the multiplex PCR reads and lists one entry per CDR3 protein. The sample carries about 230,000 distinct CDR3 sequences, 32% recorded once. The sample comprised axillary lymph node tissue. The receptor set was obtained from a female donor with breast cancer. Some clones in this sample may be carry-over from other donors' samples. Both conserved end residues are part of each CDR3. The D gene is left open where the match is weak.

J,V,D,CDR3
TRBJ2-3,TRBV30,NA,CAWRHSGIRITDTQYF
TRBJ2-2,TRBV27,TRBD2,CASSFGGGTSGYTGELFF
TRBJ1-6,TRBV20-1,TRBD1,CSAPQDRGVNSPLHF
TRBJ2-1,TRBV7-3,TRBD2,CASSLGGTSGRTEQFF
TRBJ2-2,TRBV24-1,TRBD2,CATSERSGGTRTGELFF
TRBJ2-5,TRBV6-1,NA,CASIRSGRWTQYF
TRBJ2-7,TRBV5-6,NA,CASQRQTVLYEQYF
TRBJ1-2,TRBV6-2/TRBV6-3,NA,CASSTGGDGYTF
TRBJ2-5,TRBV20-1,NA,CSARIGASRSETQYF
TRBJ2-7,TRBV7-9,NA,CASSEAGSLPYEQYF
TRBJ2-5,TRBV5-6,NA,CASSYLAQETQYF
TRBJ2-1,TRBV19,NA,CAREPPYNEQFF
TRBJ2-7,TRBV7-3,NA,CASSLNFGSSEQYF
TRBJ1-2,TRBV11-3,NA,CASSLGQRANYGYTF
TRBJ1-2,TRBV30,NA,CAWRRNYGYTF
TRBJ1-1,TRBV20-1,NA,CSASSPNTEAFF
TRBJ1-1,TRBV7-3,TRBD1,CASSAGQGLEAFF
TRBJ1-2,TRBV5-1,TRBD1,CASSQGQGTDGYTF
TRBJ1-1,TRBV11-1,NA,CASSLSRNTEAFF
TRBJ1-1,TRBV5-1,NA,CASSLEASRGTEAFF
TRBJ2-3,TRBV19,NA,CASSWALGRTDTQYF
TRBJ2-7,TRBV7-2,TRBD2,CASSRTSVSSYGQYF
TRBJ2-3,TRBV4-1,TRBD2,CASSFGLAGSTDTQYF
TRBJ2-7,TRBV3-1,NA,CASSQDYEQYF
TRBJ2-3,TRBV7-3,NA,CASSRLPTDTQYF
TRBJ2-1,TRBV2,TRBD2,CASSERLAGVEQFF